Listed below are T cell receptor beta chains from one sample, sequenced in a study of T cell repertoires in cytomegalovirus infection. TCRdb independently ran MiXCR on the reads; one entry per CDR3 protein. The data contain 250,000 or so distinct CDR3 sequences, around 15% of them singletons. Sample: CD8+ T cells from PBMCs. The receptors shown here come from a human donor in good health (CMV status not recorded). Some clones in this sample may be carry-over from other donors' samples. The CDR3 runs from the conserved cysteine through the conserved F or W. Each record gives: V gene, D gene, J gene, clone size, CDR3 DNA, CDR3 protein. D genes are given only for firm matches. Only part of the rows carry a size: once, few, many, or a class if the clone is expanded.

TRBV7-2	TRBD2	TRBJ2-1	NA	TGTGCCGGCAGTCTGACTAGCGGGGCCGTTTACAATGAGCAGTTCTTC	CAGSLTSGAVYNEQFF
TRBV19	NA	TRBJ2-1	many	TGTGCCAGTAGTATCGGTCCAGGCCCGTGGAATGAGCAGTTCTTC	CASSIGPGPWNEQFF
TRBV20-1	TRBD2	TRBJ2-1	NA	TGCAGTGCTAGAGAGAGAAGACTAGCGGCGTCCTACAATGAGCAGTTCTTC	CSARERRLAASYNEQFF
TRBV13	NA	TRBJ2-6	NA	TGTGCCAGCAGCTTAGGCGGGGTACCCTCTGGGGCCAACGTCCTGACTTTC	CASSLGGVPSGANVLTF
TRBV11-2	TRBD2	TRBJ2-1	few	TGTGCCAGCAGCTTATACGGCGGGGGGGCCTCGAATGAGCAGTTCTTC	CASSLYGGGASNEQFF
TRBV7-9	NA	TRBJ1-4	few	TGTGCCAGCAGCTTAGTAGGACCGAGGGAAAAACTGTTTTTT	CASSLVGPREKLFF
TRBV7-6	NA	TRBJ1-2	NA	TGTGCCAGCAGCTTAGAGGCAATCTATGGCTACACCTTC	CASSLEAIYGYTF
TRBV27	TRBD2	TRBJ2-3	NA	TGTGCCAGCAGTTTACGAGAAAGGCTAGCGGGGGGGAGCACAGATACGCAGTATTTT	CASSLRERLAGGSTDTQYF
TRBV6-5	NA	TRBJ2-5	many	TGTGCCAGCAGTTACGCCCCACAGGGATTGTACCAAGAGACCCAGTACTTC	CASSYAPQGLYQETQYF
TRBV6-2/TRBV6-3	NA	TRBJ1-4	NA	TGTGCCAGCAGTCTTGGACAGCCGGTACGGGATGAAAAACTGTTTTTT	CASSLGQPVRDEKLFF
TRBV27	TRBD2	TRBJ2-1	many	TGTGCCAGCAGTTTTAGCGGGGGGGCCCGTGAGCAGTTCTTC	CASSFSGGAREQFF
TRBV6-2/TRBV6-3	NA	TRBJ2-7	NA	TGTGCCAGCAGTTACTCGCGTACGGCTTACTTC	CASSYSRTAYF
TRBV19	NA	TRBJ1-1	NA	TGTGCCACTCGGGACCGCGGGAGTGGCGACACTGAAGCTTTCTTT	CATRDRGSGDTEAFF
TRBV2	NA	TRBJ1-2	NA	TGTGCCAGCGGGTCGGGGGGCGATGGCTACACCTTC	CASGSGGDGYTF
TRBV6-1	TRBD2	TRBJ2-7	NA	TGTGCCAGCAGTCATTCCACTAGCGGTTCCTACGAGCAGTACTTC	CASSHSTSGSYEQYF
TRBV5-6	TRBD2	TRBJ2-3	few	TGTGCCAGCAGCGGAGACTGGGGACTAGCGGGGGGGCCTTATACGCAGTATTTT	CASSGDWGLAGGPYTQYF
TRBV7-2	NA	TRBJ1-2	many	TGTGCCAGCAGCTTAGCTTTGGATGGATTTGTCTATGGCTACACCTTC	CASSLALDGFVYGYTF
TRBV7-8	TRBD1	TRBJ1-1	many	TGTGCCAGCAGCTTAGGGGACAGGGTGTCAGTAGGTCTTGAAGCTTTCTTT	CASSLGDRVSVGLEAFF
TRBV27	NA	TRBJ2-1	NA	TGTGCCAGCAGTCCCCCTCCCAGCTCCTACAATGAGCAGTTCTTC	CASSPPPSSYNEQFF
TRBV5-6	NA	TRBJ2-3	few	TGTGCCAGCAGCGTTCTGGGGCCCGGGAGACAGACAGATACGCAGTATTTT	CASSVLGPGRQTDTQYF
TRBV7-4	NA	TRBJ2-5	NA	TGTGCCAGCGGAACTGGGGGCCAAGAGACCCAGTACTTC	CASGTGGQETQYF
TRBV7-9	NA	TRBJ2-1	many	TGTGCCAGCAGCTTATTGACACCGTCGAATGAGCAGTTCTTC	CASSLLTPSNEQFF
TRBV28	NA	TRBJ1-1	many	TGTGCCAGCGCGGGGCAGCCGGGCCCGGAATTATGCTTT	CASAGQPGPELCF
TRBV6-6	NA	TRBJ1-2	NA	TGTGCCAGCAGCGAGGGACACGCGCGCTATGGCTACACCTTC	CASSEGHARYGYTF
TRBV11-3	TRBD2	TRBJ2-1	many	TGTGCCAGCAGCGCCGCGGGGGGGTCCTACAATGAGCAGTTCTTC	CASSAAGGSYNEQFF
TRBV15	NA	TRBJ1-5	NA	TGTGCCACCAGCAGATCAAAGGGAAGCAATCAGCCCCAGCATTTT	CATSRSKGSNQPQHF
TRBV7-9	NA	TRBJ2-7	many	TGTGCCAGCCTTTCAATGGACTCTCTCCCACCCTACGAGCAGTACTTC	CASLSMDSLPPYEQYF
TRBV13	TRBD2	TRBJ2-5	NA	TGTGCCAGCAGCTTAGGAACTAGCGGGGGGCAAGAGACCCAGTACTTC	CASSLGTSGGQETQYF
TRBV7-9	TRBD1	TRBJ2-1	many	TGTGCCAGCAGCCCCCACAGGGGGCCGAGCAATGAGCAGTTCTTC	CASSPHRGPSNEQFF
TRBV4-3	NA	TRBJ1-3	few	TGCGCCAGCAGCCGAGACAGGCTCTTAAGCTCTGGAAACACCATATATTTT	CASSRDRLLSSGNTIYF
TRBV7-4	NA	TRBJ2-7	NA	TGTGCCAGCAGCCCCCCACCGTCGGGTGGATACGAGCAGTACTTC	CASSPPPSGGYEQYF
TRBV7-4	NA	TRBJ2-2	NA	TGTGCCAGCAGCTCCCCCCCAGAAGGGTCCGGGGAGCTGTTTTTT	CASSSPPEGSGELFF